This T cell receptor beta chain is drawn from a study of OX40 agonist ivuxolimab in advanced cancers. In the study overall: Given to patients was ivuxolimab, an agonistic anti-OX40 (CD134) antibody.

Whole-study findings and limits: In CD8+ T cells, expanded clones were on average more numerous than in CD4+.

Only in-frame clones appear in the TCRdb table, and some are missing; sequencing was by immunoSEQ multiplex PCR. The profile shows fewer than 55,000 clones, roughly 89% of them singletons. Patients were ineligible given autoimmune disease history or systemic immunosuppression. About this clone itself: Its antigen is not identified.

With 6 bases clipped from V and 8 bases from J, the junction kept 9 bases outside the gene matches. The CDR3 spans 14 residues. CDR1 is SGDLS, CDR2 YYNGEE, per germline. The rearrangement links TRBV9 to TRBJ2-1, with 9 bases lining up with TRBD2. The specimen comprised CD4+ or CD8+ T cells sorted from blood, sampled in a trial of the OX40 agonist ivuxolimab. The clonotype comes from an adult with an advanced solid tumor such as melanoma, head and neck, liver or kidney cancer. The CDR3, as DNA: TGTGCCAGCAAGGCGGGGGGGCGTGGAGATGAGCAGTTCTTC. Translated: CASKAGGRGDEQFF. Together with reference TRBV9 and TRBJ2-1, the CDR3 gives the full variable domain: DSGVTQTPKHLITATGQRVTLRCSPRSGDLSVYWYQQSLDQGLQFLIQYYNGEERAKGNILERFSAQQFPDLHSELNLSSLELGDSALYFCASKAGGRGDEQFFGPGTRLTVL.